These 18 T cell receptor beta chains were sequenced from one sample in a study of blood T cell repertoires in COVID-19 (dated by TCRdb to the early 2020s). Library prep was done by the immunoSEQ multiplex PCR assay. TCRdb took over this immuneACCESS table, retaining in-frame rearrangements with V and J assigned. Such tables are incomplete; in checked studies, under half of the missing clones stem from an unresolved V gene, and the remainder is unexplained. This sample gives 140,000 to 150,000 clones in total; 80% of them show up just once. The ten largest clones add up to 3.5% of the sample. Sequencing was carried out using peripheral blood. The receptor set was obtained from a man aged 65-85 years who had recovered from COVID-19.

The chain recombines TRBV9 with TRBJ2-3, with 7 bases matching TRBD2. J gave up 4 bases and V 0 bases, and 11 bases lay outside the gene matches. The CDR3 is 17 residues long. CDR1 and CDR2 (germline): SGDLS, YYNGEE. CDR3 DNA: TGTGCCAGCAGCGTAGTATCCCTGGGACTACCCCCAGATACGCAGTATTTT. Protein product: CASSVVSLGLPPDTQYF.

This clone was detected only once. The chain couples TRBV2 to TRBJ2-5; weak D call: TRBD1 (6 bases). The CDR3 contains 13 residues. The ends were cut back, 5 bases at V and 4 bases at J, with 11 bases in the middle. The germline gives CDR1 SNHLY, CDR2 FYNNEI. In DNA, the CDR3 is TGTGCCAGCAGTCCTCAGGGGTTAGAGACCCAGTACTTC. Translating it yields CASSPQGLETQYF.

This CDR3 reads CASSFTGRANEQFF. CDR3 DNA sequence: TGTGCCAGCAGCTTCACCGGGAGGGCCAATGAGCAGTTCTTC. The chain links TRBV13 to TRBJ2-1, with TRBD2 matching 8 bases. Unmatched junction bases numbered 4, after V lost 3 bases and J lost 6 bases. CDR1 and CDR2 (germline): PRHDT, FYEKMQ (reference sequence). The CDR3 totals 14 residues.

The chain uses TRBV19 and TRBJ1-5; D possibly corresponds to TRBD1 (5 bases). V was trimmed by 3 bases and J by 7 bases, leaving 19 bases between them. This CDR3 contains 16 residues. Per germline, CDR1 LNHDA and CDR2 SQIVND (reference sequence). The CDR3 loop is CASSIDSSRVKQPQHF. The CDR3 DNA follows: TGTGCCAGTAGTATTGATTCAAGCAGGGTTAAACAGCCCCAGCATTTT.

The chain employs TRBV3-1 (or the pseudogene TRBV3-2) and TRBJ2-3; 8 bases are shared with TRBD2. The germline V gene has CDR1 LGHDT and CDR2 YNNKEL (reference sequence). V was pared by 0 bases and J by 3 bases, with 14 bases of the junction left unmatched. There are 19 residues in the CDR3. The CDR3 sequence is CASSQEAREATRSTDTQYF. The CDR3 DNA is TGTGCCAGCAGCCAAGAGGCGCGGGAGGCTACACGGTCTACAGATACGCAGTATTTT.

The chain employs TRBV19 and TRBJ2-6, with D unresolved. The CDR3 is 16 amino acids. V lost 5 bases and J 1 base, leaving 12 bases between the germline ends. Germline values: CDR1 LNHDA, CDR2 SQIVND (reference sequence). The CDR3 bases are TGTGCCAGTAGTCTCGAACAGTTTTCTGGGGCCAACGTCCTGACTTTC. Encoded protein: CASSLEQFSGANVLTF.

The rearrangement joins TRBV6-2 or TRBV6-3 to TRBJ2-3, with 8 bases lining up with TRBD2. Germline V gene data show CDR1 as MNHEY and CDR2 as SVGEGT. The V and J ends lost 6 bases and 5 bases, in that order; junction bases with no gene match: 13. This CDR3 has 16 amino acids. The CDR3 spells CASRYGRLALGDTQYF. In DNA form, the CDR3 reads TGTGCCAGCAGGTACGGACGACTAGCGTTAGGAGATACGCAGTATTTT.

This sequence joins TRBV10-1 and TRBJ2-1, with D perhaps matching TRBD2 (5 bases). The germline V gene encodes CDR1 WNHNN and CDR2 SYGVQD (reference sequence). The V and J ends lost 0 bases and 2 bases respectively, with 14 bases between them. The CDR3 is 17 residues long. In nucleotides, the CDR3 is TGCGCCAGCAGTGAGTCGGTACGGCCGGGAACCTACAATGAGCAGTTCTTC. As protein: CASSESVRPGTYNEQFF.

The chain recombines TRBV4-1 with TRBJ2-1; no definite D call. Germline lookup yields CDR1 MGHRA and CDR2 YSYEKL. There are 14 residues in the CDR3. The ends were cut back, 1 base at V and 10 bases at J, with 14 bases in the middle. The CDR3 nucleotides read TGCGCCAGCAGCCAAGGAACTCCACCGGAGGAGCAGTTCTTC. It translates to CASSQGTPPEEQFF.

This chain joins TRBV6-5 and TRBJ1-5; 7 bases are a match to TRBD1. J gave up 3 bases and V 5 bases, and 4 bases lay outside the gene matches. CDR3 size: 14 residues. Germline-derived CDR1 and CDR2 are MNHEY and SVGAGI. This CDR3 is CASSPQGSNQPQHF. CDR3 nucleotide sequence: TGTGCCAGCAGTCCACAGGGGTCCAATCAGCCCCAGCATTTT.

CDR3 residues: CASSLAGTGKANYGYTF. The CDR3 DNA reads TGTGCCAGCAGCTTAGCGGGGACAGGAAAAGCTAACTATGGCTACACCTTC. This sequence joins TRBV7-2 and TRBJ1-2; 8 bases are a match to TRBD1. The CDR3 loop spans 17 amino acids. V trimming: 0 bases; J trimming: 0 bases; junction bases outside the gene matches: 6. Germline CDR1 is SGHTA and CDR2 is FQGNSA.

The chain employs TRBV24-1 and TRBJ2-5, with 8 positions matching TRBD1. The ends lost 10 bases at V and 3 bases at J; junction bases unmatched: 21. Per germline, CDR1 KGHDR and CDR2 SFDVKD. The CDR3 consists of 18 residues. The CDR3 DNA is TGTGCCACGATCTCAAATTATTTACAACGGACAGGGAAAGAGACCCAGTACTTC. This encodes CATISNYLQRTGKETQYF.

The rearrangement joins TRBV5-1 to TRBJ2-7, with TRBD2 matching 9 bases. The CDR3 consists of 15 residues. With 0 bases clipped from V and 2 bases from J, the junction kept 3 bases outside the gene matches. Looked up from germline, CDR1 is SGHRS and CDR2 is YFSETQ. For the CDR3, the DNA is TGCGCCAGCAGCTTGGCGGCGGGAGGGCCCTACGAGCAGTACTTC. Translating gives CASSLAAGGPYEQYF. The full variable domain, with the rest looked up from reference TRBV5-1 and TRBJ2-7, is KAGVTQTPRYLIKTRGQQVTLSCSPISGHRSVSWYQQTPGQGLQFLFEYFSETQRNKGNFPGRFSGRQFSNSRSEMNVSTLELGDSALYLCASSLAAGGPYEQYFGPGTRLTVT.

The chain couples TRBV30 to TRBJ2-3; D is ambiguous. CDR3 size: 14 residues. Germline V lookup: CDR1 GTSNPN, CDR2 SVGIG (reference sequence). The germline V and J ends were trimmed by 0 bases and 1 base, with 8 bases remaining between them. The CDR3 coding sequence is TGTGCCTGGAGTGTCCCCAGGCGCACAGATACGCAGTATTTT. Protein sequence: CAWSVPRRTDTQYF.

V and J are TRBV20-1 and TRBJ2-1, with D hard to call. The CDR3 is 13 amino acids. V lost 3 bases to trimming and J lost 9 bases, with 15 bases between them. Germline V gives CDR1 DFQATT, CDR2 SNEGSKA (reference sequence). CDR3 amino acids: CSASPSGFIEQFF. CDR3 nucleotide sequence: TGCAGTGCTAGTCCCTCCGGGTTCATTGAGCAGTTCTTC.

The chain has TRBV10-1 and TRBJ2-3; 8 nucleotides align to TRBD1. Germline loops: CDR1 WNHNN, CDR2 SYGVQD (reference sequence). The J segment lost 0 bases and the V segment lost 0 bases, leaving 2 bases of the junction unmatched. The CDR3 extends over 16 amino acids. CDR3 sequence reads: CASSESRGPSTDTQYF. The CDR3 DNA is TGCGCCAGCAGTGAGTCCAGGGGGCCCAGCACAGATACGCAGTATTTT.

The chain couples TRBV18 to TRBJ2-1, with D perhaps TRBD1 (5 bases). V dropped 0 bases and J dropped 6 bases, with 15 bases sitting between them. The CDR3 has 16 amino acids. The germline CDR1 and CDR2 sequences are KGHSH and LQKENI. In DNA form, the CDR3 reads TGTGCCAGCTCACCACCGGGGCAGGGAAAAGGCAATGAGCAGTTCTTC. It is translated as CASSPPGQGKGNEQFF.

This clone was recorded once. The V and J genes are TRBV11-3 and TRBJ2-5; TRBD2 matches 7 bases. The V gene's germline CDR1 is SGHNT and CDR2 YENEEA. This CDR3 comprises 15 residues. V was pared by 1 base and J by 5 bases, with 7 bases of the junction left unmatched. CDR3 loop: CASSLGGGSEETQYF. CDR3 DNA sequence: TGTGCCAGCAGCTTAGGGGGCGGGAGCGAGGAGACCCAGTACTTC.